The 11 T cell receptor beta chains presented below share a single source sample, sequenced in a study of technical replicates of blood from several donors. TCRdb's copy holds only in-frame clones and misses some; the assay was immunoSEQ multiplex PCR. Of tens of thousands of clones in the sample, more than 90% were seen once. The sequenced sample was T cells isolated from PBMCs. Every receptor here comes from a human donor in good health.

This rearrangement joins TRBV18 to TRBJ2-7; 14 nucleotides line up with TRBD2. J gave up 3 bases and V 1 base, and 11 bases lay outside the gene matches. CDR1 and CDR2 (germline): KGHSH, LQKENI. The CDR3 is 19 amino acids. Here the CDR3 reads CASSPLPGTSGSAGYEQYF. In DNA form, the CDR3 reads TGTGCCAGCTCACCACTTCCCGGGACTAGCGGGAGTGCGGGCTACGAGCAGTACTTC.

The chain couples TRBV6-5 to TRBJ1-2; a weak D match, TRBD1 (5 bases). The V gene lost 4 bases and the J gene lost 7 bases, with 10 bases spanning the gap. The CDR3 loop spans 12 amino acids. CDR1 MNHEY and CDR2 SVGAGI come from the germline V gene. For the CDR3, the DNA is TGTGCCAGCAGTTTGGACAAGATTGGCTACACCTTC. Its translation is CASSLDKIGYTF.

The gene calls are TRBV25-1 and TRBJ2-4, with 8 bases identical to TRBD2. This CDR3 has 17 amino acids. Germline V gene lookup returns CDR1 MGHDK and CDR2 SYGVNS. V lost 3 bases to trimming and J lost 0 bases; unmatched junction nucleotides: 7. The CDR3 bases are TGTGCCAGCAGTGACAATAGCGGGATTCCAGCCAAAAACATTCAGTACTTC. Protein: CASSDNSGIPAKNIQYF.

This clone was detected once. This chain links TRBV27 with TRBJ1-5; D call uncertain. CDR1 and CDR2 (germline): MNHEY, SMNVEV (reference sequence). V gave up 6 bases and J gave up 1 base, with 7 bases separating them. This CDR3 is built from 13 residues. CDR3 coding DNA: TGTGCCAGCAGGCCGACAAGCAATCAGCCCCAGCATTTT. Its translation: CASRPTSNQPQHF.

This chain uses TRBV29-1 with TRBJ1-2; the D gene is possibly TRBD1 (5 bases). Germline V gene sequence: CDR1 SQVTM, CDR2 ANQGSEA. This CDR3 is 13 amino acids long. Trimming pared 6 bases from V and 7 bases from J, leaving 18 bases between. The CDR3 coding sequence is TGCAGCGTCCCAAGGGGACCCGGGAGTGGCTACACCTTC. Encoded protein: CSVPRGPGSGYTF. The full variable domain, completed using reference TRBV29-1 and TRBJ1-2, is SAVISQKPSRDICQRGTSLTIQCQVDSQVTMMFWYRQQPGQSLTLIATANQGSEATYESGFVIDKFPISRPNLTFSTLTVSNMSPEDSSIYLCSVPRGPGSGYTFGSGTRLTVV.

This chain links TRBV18 with TRBJ1-4, with a tentative D call TRBD1 (5 bases). The germline V gene has CDR1 KGHSH and CDR2 LQKENI. This CDR3 comprises 15 residues. V was trimmed by 3 bases and J by 7 bases, leaving 15 bases between them. CDR3 DNA: TGTGCCAGCTCACCCCGACAAGGAGGGGCTGAAAAACTGTTTTTT. It encodes CASSPRQGGAEKLFF.

This clone was counted a single time. The gene calls are TRBV19 and TRBJ2-7, with D possibly TRBD1 on 5 matching bases. In germline, CDR1 is LNHDA, CDR2 SQIVND (reference sequence). This CDR3 region has 13 residues. V was pared by 5 bases and J by 9 bases, with 17 bases between. The chain's CDR3 is CASSPQSGQGQYF. The CDR3 coding sequence is TGTGCCAGTAGTCCACAGAGTGGTCAGGGGCAGTACTTC.

This sequence joins TRBV14 and TRBJ1-2, with D possibly TRBD1 on 5 matching bases. Germline-derived CDR1 and CDR2 are SGHDN and FVKESK. The CDR3 spans 16 residues. Deletions cut 0 bases from V and 7 bases from J, with 18 bases between. The CDR3 spells CASSQDMTGAPSGYTF. CDR3 in DNA: TGTGCCAGCAGCCAAGATATGACTGGGGCCCCCAGTGGCTACACCTTC.

The chain links TRBV19 to TRBJ1-1; 9 nucleotides agree with TRBD1. The CDR3 sequence is 16 residues long. The ends lost 6 bases at V and 1 base at J; junction bases unmatched: 9. Germline assignment: CDR1 LNHDA and CDR2 SQIVND (reference sequence). In nucleotides, the CDR3 is TGTGCCAGTAGGGGCAGGACAGGGGTCGAGAACACTGAAGCTTTCTTT. Its translation is CASRGRTGVENTEAFF.

V and J are TRBV11-2 and TRBJ2-7, with 7 positions matching TRBD2. The CDR3 totals 14 residues. Trimming at V came to 6 bases and at J to 5 bases, leaving 10 bases not matched to a gene. Germline V CDR1 and CDR2: SGHAT, FQNNGV. The CDR3 sequence is CASRQKGLIHEQYF. The CDR3 nucleotides read TGTGCCAGCAGACAAAAGGGACTAATCCACGAGCAGTACTTC.

The V and J genes are TRBV18 and TRBJ2-7; a possible D gene is TRBD2 (6 bases). There are 15 residues in the CDR3. Germline CDR1 KGHSH, CDR2 LQKENI. V was pared by 2 bases and J by 3 bases, with 14 bases between. The CDR3 spells CASSPNGLANYEQYF. DNA of the CDR3: TGTGCCAGCTCACCAAACGGGCTAGCGAACTACGAGCAGTACTTC.